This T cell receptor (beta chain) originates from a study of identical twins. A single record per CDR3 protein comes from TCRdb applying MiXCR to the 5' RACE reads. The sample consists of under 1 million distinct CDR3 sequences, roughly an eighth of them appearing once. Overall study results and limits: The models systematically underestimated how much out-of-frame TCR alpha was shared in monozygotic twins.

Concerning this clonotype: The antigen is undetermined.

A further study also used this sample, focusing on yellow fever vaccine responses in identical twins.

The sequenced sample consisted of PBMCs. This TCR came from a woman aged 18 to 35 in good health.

The CDR3 is CASSLASHSETQPQHF. Here the CDR3 DNA reads TGTGCCAGCAGCTTAGCGAGCCACAGCGAGACTCAGCCCCAGCATTTT. The V call is TRBV7-6, the J call TRBJ1-5, with D unresolved. The length of the CDR3 is 16 residues. Between the trimmed V and J ends, which lost 0 bases and 6 bases, there was a span of 15 bases. CDR1 is SGHVS and CDR2 is FNYEAQ in the germline V gene.